What follows are 31 T cell receptor beta chains derived from one specimen sequenced in a study of T cell repertoires in cytomegalovirus infection. TCRdb redid the calling of the reads with MiXCR, one entry per CDR3 protein. The sample lists about 240,000 distinct CDR3 sequences, about 7% occurring once. The sequenced material came from PBMCs. These receptors came from a human donor in good health (CMV status not recorded). Some clones in this sample may be carry-over from other donors' samples.

This clonotype appeared many times. J is TRBJ1-1 and V is TRBV20-1, with 7 bases matching TRBD1. Germline V gives CDR1 DFQATT, CDR2 SNEGSKA (reference sequence). The CDR3 is 15 residues long. After removal of 0 bases from V and 4 bases from J, the junction contained 8 bases not matched to a gene. In DNA, the CDR3 is TGCAGTGCTAGAGATCGCGGGGCAGGGGGCACTGAAGCTTTCTTT. It is translated as CSARDRGAGGTEAFF.

This clonotype was counted only a few times. The chain links TRBV7-2 to TRBJ2-1, with D perhaps matching TRBD2 (6 bases). V was trimmed by 4 bases and J by 5 bases, leaving 9 bases between them. Germline CDR1 reads SGHTA; CDR2 reads FQGNSA. There are 13 residues in the CDR3. This chain's CDR3 is CASSWGGNNEQFF. The CDR3 DNA follows: TGTGCCAGCAGCTGGGGCGGGAACAATGAGCAGTTCTTC. The whole variable domain, filled in from reference TRBV7-2 and TRBJ2-1, reads GAGVSQSPSNKVTEKGKDVELRCDPISGHTALYWYRQSLGQGLEFLIYFQGNSAPDKSGLPSDRFSAERTGGSVSTLTIQRTQQEDSAVYLCASSWGGNNEQFFGPGTRLTVL.

V gene TRBV19 combines with J gene TRBJ2-2, with D possibly being TRBD1 or TRBD2 (6 bases each). Germline V gene data show CDR1 as LNHDA and CDR2 as SQIVND (reference sequence). The CDR3 consists of 15 residues. V was pared by 11 bases and J by 0 bases, with 16 bases between. DNA for the CDR3: TGTGCCGTTAAAGGGGGGAATGCGAACACCGGGGAGCTGTTTTTT. Amino acids: CAVKGGNANTGELFF.

This clonotype was counted many times. This chain connects TRBV5-1 to TRBJ2-1, with D hard to call. Germline V CDR1 and CDR2: SGHRS, YFSETQ. The CDR3 consists of 15 residues. Trimming cost V 3 bases and J 0 bases, with 10 bases left between them. In DNA form, the CDR3 reads TGCGCCAGCAGCTCGGACCCGAGCTCCTACAATGAGCAGTTCTTC. Amino acid sequence: CASSSDPSSYNEQFF.

This clonotype was observed at least ten times. The gene calls are TRBV24-1 and TRBJ2-3; 7 nucleotides align to TRBD1. The trim removed 6 bases at V and 3 bases at J, leaving 5 bases unmatched. CDR1 is KGHDR and CDR2 is SFDVKD in the germline V gene. The CDR3 covers 14 residues. The CDR3 coding sequence is TGTGCCACCAGTCTCAGACAGGGAACAGATACGCAGTATTTT. Residues: CATSLRQGTDTQYF.

This clonotype was observed at least ten times. The V call is TRBV20-1, the J call TRBJ2-5; 15 bases map to TRBD2. CDR1 is DFQATT, CDR2 SNEGSKA, per germline (reference sequence). V was pared by 0 bases and J by 5 bases, with 10 bases of the junction left unmatched. This CDR3 has 18 residues. The CDR3 nucleotides are TGCAGTGCTAGAGATTTTATAGGGACTAGCGGGGGGCTTGAGACCCAGTACTTC. This encodes CSARDFIGTSGGLETQYF.

The CDR3: CSVGQGAGETQYF. The CDR3 DNA reads as TGCAGCGTTGGACAGGGGGCTGGAGAGACCCAGTACTTC. This chain uses TRBV29-1 with TRBJ2-5; the match to TRBD1 covers 10 bases. Germline assignment: CDR1 SQVTM and CDR2 ANQGSEA. This CDR3 is 13 amino acids long. Trimming cost V 4 bases and J 4 bases; bases outside gene matches: 3.

This clonotype was counted ten times or more. The CDR3 spells CAWSATGDHGTQYF. DNA for the CDR3: TGTGCCTGGAGTGCTACGGGTGACCACGGGACCCAGTACTTC. The chain is built from TRBV30 and TRBJ2-5, with D uncertain. Deletions cut 1 base from V and 7 bases from J, with 16 bases between. Germline-derived CDR1 and CDR2 are GTSNPN and SVGIG (reference sequence). The CDR3 loop spans 14 amino acids.

This clonotype appeared many times. The J gene is TRBJ2-7, the V gene TRBV10-3, with D perhaps matching TRBD1 (7 bases). Trimming took 4 bases from V and 6 from J, leaving 16 bases between them. This CDR3 is 14 amino acids long. Germline-derived CDR1 and CDR2 are ENHRY and SYGVKD. Here the CDR3 DNA reads TGTGCCATCAGTGGCCCTAGACAGGGAGGCGAGCAGTACTTC. Its protein is CAISGPRQGGEQYF.

There are many counts of this clonotype. This chain links TRBV7-2 with TRBJ2-7; TRBD2 matches at 9 bases. Germline CDR1 SGHTA, CDR2 FQGNSA. The trim removed 6 bases at V and 6 bases at J, leaving 15 bases unmatched. The length of the CDR3 is 16 residues. Here the CDR3 DNA reads TGTGCCAGCAGACCCCTCGGCGGGGGGGCCCGCGGCGAGCAGTACTTC. This encodes CASRPLGGGARGEQYF.

This clonotype came up many times. The chain recombines TRBV12-3 or TRBV12-4 with TRBJ2-7; D is ambiguous. V lost 5 bases and J 3 bases, leaving 20 bases between the germline ends. The CDR3 totals 16 residues. CDR3 bases: TGTGCCAGCAGTGGTCAGGCGGCAGGAAAACACTACGAGCAGTACTTC. Encoded protein: CASSGQAAGKHYEQYF.

This clonotype was counted a few times. The J gene is TRBJ2-7, the V gene TRBV14; possible D gene TRBD1, 6 bases. Trimming shortened V by 0 bases and J by 4 bases, and 16 bases separated the two germline ends. This CDR3 comprises 16 residues. The germline V gene has CDR1 SGHDN and CDR2 FVKESK. The CDR3: CASSQDRLTGTYEQYF. The DNA for the CDR3 is TGTGCCAGCAGCCAAGATCGTCTCACAGGGACGTACGAGCAGTACTTC.

The V and J genes are TRBV10-3 and TRBJ1-1, with 7 nucleotides matching TRBD1. The V gene end was trimmed by 7 bases and the J gene end by 9 bases; junction bases not matched to a gene: 14. The CDR3 runs to 14 residues. Germline assignment: CDR1 ENHRY and CDR2 SYGVKD. Written as DNA, the CDR3 is TGTGCCATCACCTACTCCGGGACAGTTGGTAAAGCTTTCTTT. Protein product: CAITYSGTVGKAFF.

This clonotype appeared many times. CDR3 sequence reads: CSAFIRGDSSLLSQETQYF. The CDR3 DNA sequence: TGCAGTGCTTTCATCCGCGGGGACAGCTCACTGCTATCTCAAGAGACCCAGTACTTC. The chain uses TRBV20-1 and TRBJ2-5; tentatively, D is TRBD1 (7 bases). Trimming took 5 bases from V and 2 from J, leaving 30 bases between them. The CDR3 consists of 19 residues. From germline, CDR1 is DFQATT and CDR2 SNEGSKA (reference sequence).

A few counts support this clonotype. This chain uses TRBV12-5 with TRBJ2-1; perhaps TRBD1 as D (5 bases). Trimming shortened V by 0 bases and J by 12 bases, and 15 bases separated the two germline ends. CDR3 length: 14 amino acids. CDR1 is LGHNT, CDR2 FRNRAP, per germline. The CDR3 bases are TGTGCTAGTGGTTTGGTTTCCGCCACAGGCCGGCAGTTCTTC. This gives the protein CASGLVSATGRQFF.

This clonotype has a count of ten or more. The chain uses TRBV6-1 and TRBJ1-6, with D perhaps TRBD1 (6 bases). V was clipped by 8 bases and J by 0 bases, with 14 bases between them. Germline CDR1 MNHNS, CDR2 SASEGT. The length of the CDR3 is 16 residues. The CDR3 protein is CASCFDRSSYNSPLHF. CDR3 nucleotide sequence: TGTGCCAGCTGTTTTGACAGGAGCTCCTATAATTCACCCCTCCACTTT.

The sample holds many counts of this clonotype. V gene TRBV7-8 combines with J gene TRBJ1-6; tentative D call: TRBD1 (6 bases). This CDR3 contains 14 residues. Germline V CDR1 and CDR2: SGHVS, FQNEAQ. The germline V and J ends were trimmed by 5 bases and 5 bases, with 10 bases remaining between them. CDR3 DNA sequence: TGTGCCAGCAGCCTACAGGGAGATAATTCACCCCTCCACTTT. This codes for CASSLQGDNSPLHF. Based on the CDR3 plus reference TRBV7-8 and TRBJ1-6, the full variable domain is GAGVSQSPRYKVAKRGQDVALRCDPISGHVSLFWYQQALGQGPEFLTYFQNEAQLDKSGLPSDRFFAERPEGSVSTLKIQRTQQEDSAVYLCASSLQGDNSPLHFGNGTRLTVT.

This clonotype has at least ten counts. The rearrangement joins TRBV19 to TRBJ1-5, with TRBD1 matching 10 bases. The CDR3 length is 16 residues. Germline CDR1 LNHDA, CDR2 SQIVND (reference sequence). Losses at the gene ends were 6 bases for V and 1 base for J; bases not matched to a gene: 6. In nucleotides, the CDR3 is TGTGCCAGTAGCGGGGGACAGGGGTCAAGCAATCAGCCCCAGCATTTT. Translation: CASSGGQGSSNQPQHF.

There are many counts of this clonotype. V usage is TRBV23-1 and J usage is TRBJ2-3; D is undetermined. TRBV23-1 counts as an open reading frame of uncertain function. This CDR3 has 15 residues. Trimming left V 6 bases short and J 0 bases short, with 13 bases between. CDR3 bases: TGCGCCAGCAGCAGACTTATCCTTAGCACAGATACGCAGTATTTT. Translation gives CASSRLILSTDTQYF.

The CDR3 nucleotides read TGCAGTGCTAGAGATCCGAAGGGGTGGGATGAGCAGTTCTTC. As protein: CSARDPKGWDEQFF. The chain has TRBV20-1 and TRBJ2-1, with D tentatively TRBD1 (5 bases). CDR3 length: 14 residues. The V end was cut by 0 bases, the J end by 8 bases, with 14 bases between. Germline V CDR1 and CDR2: DFQATT, SNEGSKA (reference sequence).

This clonotype has ten or more counts. The chain couples TRBV7-2 to TRBJ1-2; tentatively, D is TRBD1 (6 bases). V gave up 6 bases and J gave up 8 bases, with 19 bases separating them. The germline V gene has CDR1 SGHTA and CDR2 FQGNSA. The CDR3 is 14 amino acids. The CDR3 spells CASRPAGTLGGYTF. In DNA, the CDR3 is TGTGCCAGCAGGCCCGCCGGGACACTTGGAGGCTACACCTTC.

The J gene is TRBJ2-2, the V gene TRBV20-1; 7 nucleotides align to TRBD1. Germline V lookup: CDR1 DFQATT, CDR2 SNEGSKA (reference sequence). This CDR3 region has 14 residues. V lost 6 bases to trimming and J lost 5 bases; unmatched junction nucleotides: 9. CDR3 residues: CSAARRQGTGELFF. The CDR3 DNA sequence: TGCAGTGCAGCCAGGAGACAGGGAACCGGGGAGCTGTTTTTT.

J is TRBJ2-6 and V is TRBV6-6, with 8 bases fitting TRBD2. The V and J ends lost 7 bases and 0 bases, in that order; junction bases with no gene match: 11. This CDR3 is built from 18 residues. Per germline, CDR1 MNHNY and CDR2 SVGAGI (reference sequence). The CDR3 region has the DNA TGTGCCAGCACCAATACTCTAGCGGGCCCCTCTGGGGCCAACGTCCTGACTTTC. This translates into CASTNTLAGPSGANVLTF.

In this sample, this clonotype turned up a few times. The rearrangement links TRBV5-1 to TRBJ2-5, with 8 bases that match TRBD1. There are 16 residues in the CDR3. Germline-derived CDR1 and CDR2 are SGHRS and YFSETQ. Trimming at V came to 7 bases and at J to 2 bases, leaving 13 bases not matched to a gene. The CDR3 is CASAYMTGDGQETQYF. CDR3 nucleotide sequence: TGCGCCAGCGCATACATGACAGGGGATGGGCAAGAGACCCAGTACTTC.

This clonotype appeared many times. V and J are TRBV19 and TRBJ2-1; TRBD2 is a possible D gene (7 bases). Trimming removed 8 bases from V and 5 bases from J, with 16 bases in between. The germline CDR1 and CDR2 sequences are LNHDA and SQIVND (reference sequence). The CDR3 has 14 residues. CDR3 in DNA: TGTGCCAGTCATGGACGGGGGGCGGACAATGAGCAGTTCTTC. This codes for CASHGRGADNEQFF.

This clonotype was found many times. This chain connects TRBV23-1 to TRBJ1-1; 7 bases line up with TRBD1. TRBV23-1 is sorted into the ORF group, with uncertain function. V lost 8 bases, J lost 1 base, and 10 bases stayed unmatched. This CDR3 comprises 15 residues. CDR3 nucleotides: TGCGCCAGCGGGGGGCAGGGGGTCCCGAACACTGAAGCTTTCTTT. This encodes CASGGQGVPNTEAFF.

In this sample, this clonotype turned up a few times. The chain combines TRBV20-1 with TRBJ1-1, with 8 positions matching TRBD1. The germline gives CDR1 DFQATT, CDR2 SNEGSKA (reference sequence). Trimming removed 5 bases from V and 3 bases from J; junction bases left unmatched: 5. This CDR3 is built from 13 residues. Written as DNA, the CDR3 is TGCAGTGCTCAGACGACAGGGGACACTGAAGCTTTCTTT. This sequence encodes CSAQTTGDTEAFF.

This clonotype was seen at least ten times. The chain couples TRBV4-1 to TRBJ1-1, with D perhaps matching TRBD1 (6 bases). The ends were cut back, 2 bases at V and 5 bases at J, with 15 bases in the middle. The CDR3 runs 15 residues. Germline V gene sequence: CDR1 MGHRA, CDR2 YSYEKL. The CDR3 DNA reads TGCGCCAGCAGCCAATCGACAGGATTTGGGACTGAAGCTTTCTTT. Translating it yields CASSQSTGFGTEAFF.

This clonotype was observed at least ten times. CDR3 bases: TGTGCCACAAAGAGGAGCTCCTACGAGCAGTACTTC. Translating gives CATKRSSYEQYF. The V gene is TRBV6-2 or TRBV6-3, the J gene TRBJ2-7; no firm D call. The CDR3 extends over 12 amino acids. Germline CDR1 is MNHEY and CDR2 is SVGEGT. V gave up 10 bases and J gave up 0 bases, with 10 bases separating them.

Only a few counts were recorded for this clonotype. The V gene is TRBV19, the J gene TRBJ2-1, with 9 bases identical to TRBD1. The length of the CDR3 is 14 residues. Germline V lookup: CDR1 LNHDA, CDR2 SQIVND (reference sequence). Losses at the gene ends were 5 bases for V and 8 bases for J; bases not matched to a gene: 7. The CDR3 nucleotides read TGTGCCAGTAGTCGAGGGACAGGGATGCATGAGCAGTTCTTC. Protein sequence: CASSRGTGMHEQFF.

This clonotype was detected ten times or more. As DNA, the CDR3 is TGTGCCAGCAGCCTTGGGTCTCACACCTTC. Translated: CASSLGSHTF. This chain connects TRBV7-9 to TRBJ1-2; D unresolved. Germline V gene sequence: CDR1 SEHNR, CDR2 FQNEAQ (reference sequence). V lost 5 bases and J lost 12, with 10 bases in between. This CDR3 contains 10 residues. Full variable domain (missing parts from reference TRBV7-9 and TRBJ1-2): DTGVSQNPRHKITKRGQNVTFRCDPISEHNRLYWYRQTLGQGPEFLTYFQNEAQLEKSRLLSDRFSAERPKGSFSTLEIQRTEQGDSAMYLCASSLGSHTFGSGTRLTVV.